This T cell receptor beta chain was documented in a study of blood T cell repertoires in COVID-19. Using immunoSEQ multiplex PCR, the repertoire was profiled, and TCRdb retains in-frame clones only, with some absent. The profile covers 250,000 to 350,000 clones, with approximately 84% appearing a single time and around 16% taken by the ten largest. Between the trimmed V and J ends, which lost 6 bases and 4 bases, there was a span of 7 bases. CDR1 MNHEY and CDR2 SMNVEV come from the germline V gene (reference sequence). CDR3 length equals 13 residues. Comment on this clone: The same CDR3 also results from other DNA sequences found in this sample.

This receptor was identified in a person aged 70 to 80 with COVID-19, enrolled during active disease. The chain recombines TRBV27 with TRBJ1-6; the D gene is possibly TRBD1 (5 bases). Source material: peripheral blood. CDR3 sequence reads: CASRTDYNSPLHF. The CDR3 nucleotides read TGTGCCAGCAGGACAGATTATAATTCACCCCTCCACTTT.